This T cell receptor (beta chain) came from a study of T cells after posttransplantation cyclophosphamide. The related graft donor's blood sample was taken on the day of bone marrow donation. At least ten counts were recorded for this clone. Its cognate antigen is unknown. The V gene lost 2 bases and the J gene lost 3 bases, with 7 bases spanning the gap. The CDR3 runs 13 residues. Germline V gene lookup returns CDR1 LNHDA and CDR2 SQIVND (reference sequence). Data came from immunoSEQ multiplex PCR; TCRdb stores just in-frame clones and leaves some out. This set yields fewer than 35,000 clones and no singletons; the top ten hold under 5.5%. Study-wide results and caveats: Tissue-infiltrating T cells from skin or gut overlapped little with blood T cells. Recipient CMV seropositivity and CMV reactivation strongly tracked TRB clonality.

V usage is TRBV19 and J usage is TRBJ1-1, with D possibly being TRBD1 (5 bases). The source of this sequence is a woman in her 30s in good health and a related stem cell transplant donor. Sequenced sample: PBMCs. CDR3 in amino acids: CASSISRDTEAFF. DNA of the CDR3: TGTGCCAGTAGTATAAGCAGGGACACTGAAGCTTTCTTT.